This is a list of T cell receptor beta chains from one sample in a study of T cell responses to AZD1222 COVID-19 vaccine. Method: immunoSEQ multiplex PCR; TCRdb's copy keeps in-frame clones and lacks some. The sample lists some 200,000 clones, 80% to 90% occurring once. Sequenced here: peripheral blood, sampled on day 0 of AZD1222 vaccination. These receptor sequences come from an adult in good health. CDR3s include the opening cysteine and the closing phenylalanine or tryptophan. A D gene is named only where the DNA matches it firmly. Clone size appears in some rows only: once, few, many, or a class for an expanded clone.

D	size	V	J	CDR3	DNA
TRBD2	once	TRBV7-3	TRBJ2-1	CASSLLGASGSGPQFF	TGTGCCAGCAGCTTATTGGGGGCTAGCGGGAGCGGGCCCCAGTTCTTC
-	-	TRBV18	TRBJ2-5	CASSPSTDQETQYF	TGTGCCAGCTCACCGTCAACTGACCAAGAGACCCAGTACTTC
-	-	TRBV29-1	TRBJ1-1	CSVERDIYTEAFF	TGCAGCGTTGAGCGGGACATCTACACTGAAGCTTTCTTT
-	-	TRBV9	TRBJ1-4	CASSVGGPEDEKLFF	TGTGCCAGCAGCGTAGGGGGCCCAGAGGATGAAAAACTGTTTTTT
TRBD1	-	TRBV28	TRBJ2-2	CASSLNRGPGELFF	TGTGCCAGCAGTTTGAACAGGGGGCCCGGGGAGCTGTTTTTT
-	-	TRBV7-9	TRBJ2-3	CASGTAVSTDTQYF	TGTGCCAGCGGGACCGCGGTCAGCACAGATACGCAGTATTTT
TRBD1	-	TRBV9	TRBJ1-2	CASSPRLRDRDNYGYTF	TGTGCCAGCAGCCCTAGGTTGAGGGACAGGGATAACTATGGCTACACCTTC
TRBD2	-	TRBV19	TRBJ2-2	CASSPTSGRYTGELFF	TGTGCCAGTAGCCCCACTAGCGGGAGATACACCGGGGAGCTGTTTTTT
TRBD1	-	TRBV7-2	TRBJ2-7	CASSLGGQGGYEQYF	TGTGCCAGCAGCTTAGGGGGACAGGGGGGTTACGAGCAGTACTTC
-	-	TRBV19	TRBJ2-7	CASSGPKYF	TGTGCCAGTAGTGGCCCAAAGTACTTC
-	-	TRBV2	TRBJ2-7	CASSVAYEQYF	TGTGCCAGCAGTGTCGCATACGAGCAGTACTTC
-	-	TRBV6-5	TRBJ1-1	CASSYSAGNTEAFF	TGTGCCAGCAGTTACTCGGCAGGGAACACTGAAGCTTTCTTT
-	-	TRBV2	TRBJ1-2	CASSEPVAYGYTF	TGTGCCAGCAGTGAGCCTGTGGCCTATGGCTACACCTTC
TRBD2	-	TRBV5-1	TRBJ2-2	CASSSREVSNTGELFF	TGCGCCAGCAGCTCTCGGGAGGTTTCGAACACCGGGGAGCTGTTTTTT
TRBD1	-	TRBV5-6	TRBJ1-4	CASSPTGQTNEKLFF	TGTGCCAGCAGTCCCACGGGACAGACTAATGAAAAACTGTTTTTT
-	-	TRBV19	TRBJ1-6	CASTYSYNSPLHF	TGTGCCAGTACTTACTCCTATAATTCACCCCTCCACTTT
-	few	TRBV7-9	TRBJ1-2	CASSPPGINYGYTF	TGTGCCAGCAGCCCCCCAGGGATTAACTATGGCTACACCTTC
TRBD1	-	TRBV5-1	TRBJ2-1	CASSSATGTGAYNEQFF	TGCGCCAGCAGCTCAGCAACCGGGACAGGGGCCTACAATGAGCAGTTCTTC
-	-	TRBV7-2	TRBJ2-1	CASSLGAGRGDEQFF	TGTGCCAGCAGCTTAGGGGCGGGGAGAGGGGATGAGCAGTTCTTC
TRBD1	-	TRBV6-5	TRBJ1-6	CASTTGVGNSPLHF	TGTGCCAGTACGACAGGGGTCGGGAATTCACCCCTCCACTTT
-	-	TRBV27	TRBJ1-5	CASSFEGYQPQHF	TGTGCCAGCAGTTTTGAGGGCTATCAGCCCCAGCATTTT
TRBD1	-	TRBV10-1	TRBJ2-1	CASTPGTADNEQFF	TGCGCCAGCACTCCCGGGACAGCCGACAATGAGCAGTTCTTC
-	-	TRBV12-2	TRBJ1-2	CASRLPRSDRGDTNYGYTF	TGTGCAAGTCGCTTACCTAGGAGTGACAGGGGAGATACTAACTATGGCTACACCTTC
-	few	TRBV5-4	TRBJ2-7	CASSLFSAWPGEQYF	TGTGCCAGCAGCTTGTTTTCCGCATGGCCGGGCGAGCAGTACTTC
-	-	TRBV29-1	TRBJ1-2	CSVDQNGYTF	TGCAGCGTTGATCAGAATGGCTACACCTTC
-	-	TRBV6-2/TRBV6-3	TRBJ1-1	CASSSSWTYTEAFF	TGTGCCAGCAGTTCGTCCTGGACTTACACTGAAGCTTTCTTT
-	-	TRBV19	TRBJ1-5	CASSIAGGSSNQPQHF	TGTGCCAGTAGTATAGCGGGGGGCTCTAGCAATCAGCCCCAGCATTTT
-	-	TRBV9	TRBJ2-1	CASSVGGLTKEYEQFF	TGTGCCAGCAGCGTAGGGGGGTTGACGAAGGAGTATGAGCAGTTCTTC
-	-	TRBV27	TRBJ2-1	CASSSFHGTGRNEQFF	TGTGCCAGCAGCTCCTTCCACGGCACAGGGCGGAATGAGCAGTTCTTC
TRBD1	-	TRBV7-9	TRBJ2-1	CASSLRGHPRNEQFF	TGTGCCAGCAGCTTAAGGGGGCATCCCCGCAATGAGCAGTTCTTC
-	once	TRBV5-1	TRBJ2-1	CASRMGNNEQFF	TGCGCCAGCAGGATGGGGAACAATGAGCAGTTCTTC
TRBD1	-	TRBV7-9	TRBJ1-4	CASSLRSGQRNEKLFF	TGTGCCAGCAGCTTAAGGTCGGGACAGCGGAATGAAAAACTGTTTTTT
-	-	TRBV5-1	TRBJ2-2	CASSNLLIGSGELFF	TGCGCCAGCAGCAACCTCCTCATAGGGTCCGGGGAGCTGTTTTTT
-	-	TRBV3-1/TRBV3-2	TRBJ1-5	CASSQGLGQNQPQHF	TGTGCCAGCAGCCAAGGGTTAGGACAGAATCAGCCCCAGCATTTT
-	few	TRBV18	TRBJ1-3	CASSPGAGAASGNTIYF	TGTGCCAGCTCACCAGGGGCAGGGGCCGCCTCTGGAAACACCATATATTTT
TRBD2	-	TRBV28	TRBJ2-7	CASSVKLAGKHEQYF	TGTGCCAGCAGCGTCAAACTAGCGGGAAAACACGAGCAGTACTTC
TRBD2	once	TRBV7-2	TRBJ2-7	CASSLGLGVSYEQYF	TGTGCCAGCAGCCTGGGACTAGGAGTATCCTACGAGCAGTACTTC
-	-	TRBV18	TRBJ1-4	CASSPGQNEKLFF	TGTGCCAGCTCACCCGGACAGAATGAAAAACTGTTTTTT
TRBD2	-	TRBV6-4	TRBJ2-3	CASSDELAGPDTQYF	TGTGCCAGCAGTGACGAACTAGCGGGTCCAGATACGCAGTATTTT
-	once	TRBV28	TRBJ1-1	CASRGAGIMNTEAFF	TGTGCCAGCCGGGGGGCAGGGATCATGAACACTGAAGCTTTCTTT
-	-	TRBV28	TRBJ2-5	CASNRVRYQETQYF	TGTGCCAGCAACAGGGTGAGGTACCAAGAGACCCAGTACTTC
-	few	TRBV5-1	TRBJ2-1	CASSGQGGENEQFF	TGCGCCAGCAGTGGTCAGGGTGGGGAGAATGAGCAGTTCTTC
-	-	TRBV28	TRBJ2-5	CASSLRLGQKETQYF	TGTGCCAGCAGTCTCCGCCTGGGGCAGAAAGAGACCCAGTACTTC
-	-	TRBV19	TRBJ2-3	CASSPGDTQYF	TGTGCCAGTAGTCCCGGGGATACGCAGTATTTT
-	-	TRBV5-1	TRBJ2-5	CASSFQTEGTQYF	TGCGCCAGCAGCTTTCAGACAGAAGGGACCCAGTACTTC
TRBD2	-	TRBV5-1	TRBJ2-3	CASSTGTSGNTDTQYF	TGCGCCAGCAGCACAGGAACTAGCGGGAACACAGATACGCAGTATTTT
TRBD1	-	TRBV12-3/TRBV12-4	TRBJ1-2	CASSPNRGGYTF	TGTGCCAGCAGTCCAAACAGGGGCGGCTACACCTTC
-	-	TRBV30	TRBJ1-6	CAWSTGGSYNSPLHF	TGTGCCTGGAGTACAGGCGGCTCCTATAATTCACCCCTCCACTTT